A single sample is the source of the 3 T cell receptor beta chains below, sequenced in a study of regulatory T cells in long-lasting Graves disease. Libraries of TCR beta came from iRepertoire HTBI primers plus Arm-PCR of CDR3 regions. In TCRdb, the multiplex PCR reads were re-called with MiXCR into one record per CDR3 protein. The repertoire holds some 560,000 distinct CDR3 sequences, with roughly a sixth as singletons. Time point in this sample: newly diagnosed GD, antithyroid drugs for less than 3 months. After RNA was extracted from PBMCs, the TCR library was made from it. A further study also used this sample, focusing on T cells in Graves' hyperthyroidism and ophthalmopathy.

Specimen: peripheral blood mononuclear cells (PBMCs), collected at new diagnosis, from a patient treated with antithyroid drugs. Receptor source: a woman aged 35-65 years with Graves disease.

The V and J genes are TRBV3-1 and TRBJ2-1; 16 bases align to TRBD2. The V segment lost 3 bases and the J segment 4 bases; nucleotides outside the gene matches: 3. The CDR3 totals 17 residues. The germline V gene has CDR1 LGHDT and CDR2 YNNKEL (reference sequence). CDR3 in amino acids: CASSQGTSGGVYNEQFF. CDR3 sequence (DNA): TGTGCCAGCAGCCAGGGGACTAGCGGGGGGGTTTACAATGAGCAGTTCTTC.

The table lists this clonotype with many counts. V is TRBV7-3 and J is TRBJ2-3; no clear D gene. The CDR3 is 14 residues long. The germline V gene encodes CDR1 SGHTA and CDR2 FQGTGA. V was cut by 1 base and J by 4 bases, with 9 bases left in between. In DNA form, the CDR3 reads TGTGCCAGCAGCTTAAGTCCTAATGCAGATACGCAGTATTTT. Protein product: CASSLSPNADTQYF.

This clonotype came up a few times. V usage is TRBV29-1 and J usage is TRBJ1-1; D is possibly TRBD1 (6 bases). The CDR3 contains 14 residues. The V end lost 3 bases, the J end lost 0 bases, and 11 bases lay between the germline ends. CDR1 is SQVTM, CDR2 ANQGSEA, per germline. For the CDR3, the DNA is TGCAGCGTTGATAGGGACACTCTGAACACTGAAGCTTTCTTT. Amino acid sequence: CSVDRDTLNTEAFF.